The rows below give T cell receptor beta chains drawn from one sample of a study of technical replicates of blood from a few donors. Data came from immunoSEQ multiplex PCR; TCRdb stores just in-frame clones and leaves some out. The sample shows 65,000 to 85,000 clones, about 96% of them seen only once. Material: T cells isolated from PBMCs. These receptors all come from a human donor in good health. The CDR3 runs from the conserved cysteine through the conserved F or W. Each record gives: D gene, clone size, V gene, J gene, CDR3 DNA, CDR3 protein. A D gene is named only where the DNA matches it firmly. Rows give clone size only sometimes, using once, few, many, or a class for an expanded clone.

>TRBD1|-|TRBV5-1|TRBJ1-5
TGCGCCAGCAGCTTGGGAGGGGGCTCTAATCAGCCCCAGCATTTT
CASSLGGGSNQPQHF
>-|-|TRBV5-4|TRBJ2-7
TGTGCCAGCAGAAACGGGAGTTCGTCCTACGAGCAGTACTTC
CASRNGSSSYEQYF
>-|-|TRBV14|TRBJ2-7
TGTGCCAGCAGCCACCTAAGCGATGTGATTTCCTACGAGCAGTACTTC
CASSHLSDVISYEQYF
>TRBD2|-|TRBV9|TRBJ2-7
TGTGCCAGCAGCCCTACTAGCGCCTCCCTCGAGCAGTACTTC
CASSPTSASLEQYF
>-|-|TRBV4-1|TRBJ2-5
TGCGCCAGCAGCCAAGTGGGGCAACCGTACCAAGAGACCCAGTACTTC
CASSQVGQPYQETQYF
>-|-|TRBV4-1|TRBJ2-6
TGCGCCAGCAGCCAAGTAGCTGGGGCCAACGTCCTGACTTTC
CASSQVAGANVLTF
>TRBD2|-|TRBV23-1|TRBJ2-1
TGCGCCAGCAGTCAATCGAAACGGGAGGAAGACAATGAGCAGTTCTTC
CASSQSKREEDNEQFF
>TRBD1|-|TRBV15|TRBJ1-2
TGTGCCACCAGCAGAGGACGGGACAGGGCGGACACCTTC
CATSRGRDRADTF
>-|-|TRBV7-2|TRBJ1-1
TGTGCCAGCAGCCCCCAGTCGACGGTACGCGGTGAAGCTTTCTTT
CASSPQSTVRGEAFF
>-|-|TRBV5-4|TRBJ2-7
TGTGCCAGCAGCTTTGGTGGCCACGAGCAGTACTTC
CASSFGGHEQYF
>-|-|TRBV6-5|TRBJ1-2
TGTGCCAGCAGTTCCACTACAGGATGGGTTAACTATGGCTACACCTTC
CASSSTTGWVNYGYTF
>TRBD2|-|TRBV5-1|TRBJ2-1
TGCGCCAGCAGCCCTCTAGCGGGAGTACTCTATGAGCAGTTCTTC
CASSPLAGVLYEQFF
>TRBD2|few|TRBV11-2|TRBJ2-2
TGTGCCAGCAGCTTAGTCTGGCGGGAGGGCCAGGGTAACACCGGGGAGCTGTTTTTT
CASSLVWREGQGNTGELFF
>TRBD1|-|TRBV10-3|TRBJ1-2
TGTGCCATCAGCTATAGGGGGCAGGGTAACTATGGCTACACCTTC
CAISYRGQGNYGYTF
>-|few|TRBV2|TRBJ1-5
TGTGCCAGCAGTGGGGAGTTGAGCAATCAGCCCCAGCATTTT
CASSGELSNQPQHF
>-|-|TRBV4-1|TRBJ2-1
TGCGCCAGCAGCCAAGTGTTCGACAAGGATGAGCAGTTCTTC
CASSQVFDKDEQFF
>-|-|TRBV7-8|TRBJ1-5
TGTGCCAGCAGCAGACGGACAGCCGATCAGCCCCAGCATTTT
CASSRRTADQPQHF
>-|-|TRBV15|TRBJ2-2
TGTGCCACCAGCAGAGAAGGGGCAGGACAATTCACCGGGGAGCTGTTTTTT
CATSREGAGQFTGELFF
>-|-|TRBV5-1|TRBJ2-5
TGCGCCAGCAGCTTGGGACTGTTAGAGACCCAGTACTTC
CASSLGLLETQYF
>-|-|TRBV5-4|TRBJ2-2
TGTGCCAGCAGATTCCGGTCGGGCAGGGGAAGCGGGGAGCTGTTTTTT
CASRFRSGRGSGELFF
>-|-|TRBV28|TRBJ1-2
TGTGCCAGCAGACCCTGGGAGGACAAGTCTTCTGGCTACACCTTC
CASRPWEDKSSGYTF
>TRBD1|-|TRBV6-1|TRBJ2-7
TGTGCCAGCAGAGGGGGACAGGGGGCAGACGAGCAGTACTTC
CASRGGQGADEQYF
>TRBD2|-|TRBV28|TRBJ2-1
TGTGCCAGCAGTTTCGGAGCCGACCGGACTAGATCATACAATGAGCAGTTCTTC
CASSFGADRTRSYNEQFF
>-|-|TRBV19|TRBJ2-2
TGTGCCAGTAGTATCCTACAGGGAAACACCGGGGAGCTGTTTTTT
CASSILQGNTGELFF
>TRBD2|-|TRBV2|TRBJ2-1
TGTGCCAGCAGTGATACGGGGGGGCAGTTCTTC
CASSDTGGQFF
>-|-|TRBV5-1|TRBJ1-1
TGCGCCAGCAGCTTGGAGGGGGTTGGGAACACTGAAGCTTTCTTT
CASSLEGVGNTEAFF
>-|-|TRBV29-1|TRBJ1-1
TGCAGCGTTGAAAGGCGACAGAACACTGAAGCTTTCTTT
CSVERRQNTEAFF
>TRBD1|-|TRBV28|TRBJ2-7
TGTGCCAGCAGCGCCTACCGGGACAGCAGCTCCTACGAGCAGTACTTC
CASSAYRDSSSYEQYF